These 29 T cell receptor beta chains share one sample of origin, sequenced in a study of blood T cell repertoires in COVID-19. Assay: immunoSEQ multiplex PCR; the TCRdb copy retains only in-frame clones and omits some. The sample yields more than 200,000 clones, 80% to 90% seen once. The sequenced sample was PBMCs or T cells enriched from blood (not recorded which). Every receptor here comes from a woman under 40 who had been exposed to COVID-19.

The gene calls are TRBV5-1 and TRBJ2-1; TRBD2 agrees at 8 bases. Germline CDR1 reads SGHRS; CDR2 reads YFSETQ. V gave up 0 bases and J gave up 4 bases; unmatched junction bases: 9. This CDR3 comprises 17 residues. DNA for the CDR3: TGCGCCAGCAGCTTGGAGGCGGGGACTAGACTTTACAATGAGCAGTTCTTC. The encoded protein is CASSLEAGTRLYNEQFF. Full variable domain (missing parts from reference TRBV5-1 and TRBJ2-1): KAGVTQTPRYLIKTRGQQVTLSCSPISGHRSVSWYQQTPGQGLQFLFEYFSETQRNKGNFPGRFSGRQFSNSRSEMNVSTLELGDSALYLCASSLEAGTRLYNEQFFGPGTRLTVL.

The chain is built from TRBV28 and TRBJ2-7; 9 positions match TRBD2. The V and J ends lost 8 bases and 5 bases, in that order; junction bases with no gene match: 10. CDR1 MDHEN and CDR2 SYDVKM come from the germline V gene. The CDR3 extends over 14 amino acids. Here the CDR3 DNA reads TGTGCCAGCCGAAATTTAGCGGGAGTAAACGAGCAGTACTTC. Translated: CASRNLAGVNEQYF. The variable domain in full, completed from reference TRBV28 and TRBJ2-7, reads DVKVTQSSRYLVKRTGEKVFLECVQDMDHENMFWYRQDPGLGLRLIYFSYDVKMKEKGDIPEGYSVSREKKERFSLILESASTNQTSMYLCASRNLAGVNEQYFGPGTRLTVT.

This chain's CDR3 is CASTLKGGDKSSYNSPLHF. In nucleotides, the CDR3 is TGTGCCAGCACCCTCAAGGGGGGGGACAAGAGCTCCTATAATTCACCCCTCCACTTT. The rearrangement uses TRBV21-1 and TRBJ1-6. TRBV21-1 is marked as a pseudogene. This CDR3 has 19 residues.

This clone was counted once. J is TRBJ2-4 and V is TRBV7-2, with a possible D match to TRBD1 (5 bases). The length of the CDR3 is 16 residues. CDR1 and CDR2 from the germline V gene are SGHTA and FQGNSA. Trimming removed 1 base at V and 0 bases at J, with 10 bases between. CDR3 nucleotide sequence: TGTGCCAGCAGCTTAGGACAGCAATTAGCCAAAAACATTCAGTACTTC. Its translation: CASSLGQQLAKNIQYF.

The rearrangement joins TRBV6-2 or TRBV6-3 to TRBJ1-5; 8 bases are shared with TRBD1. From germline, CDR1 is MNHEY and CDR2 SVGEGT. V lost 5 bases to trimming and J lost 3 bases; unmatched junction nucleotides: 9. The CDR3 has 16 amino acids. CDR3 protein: CASSPGTGRFNQPQHF. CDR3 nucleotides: TGTGCCAGCAGTCCCGGGACAGGCCGTTTCAATCAGCCCCAGCATTTT.

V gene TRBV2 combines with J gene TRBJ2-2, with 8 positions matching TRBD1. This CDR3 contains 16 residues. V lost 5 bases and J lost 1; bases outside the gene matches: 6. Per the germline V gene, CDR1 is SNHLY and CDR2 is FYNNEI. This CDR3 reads CASSPWTGLNTGELFF. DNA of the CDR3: TGTGCCAGCAGTCCCTGGACAGGGCTGAACACCGGGGAGCTGTTTTTT.

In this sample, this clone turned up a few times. The CDR3 DNA follows: TGTGCCTGGAGTGTAGGGAGGGCGAACGAGCAGTACTTC. This encodes CAWSVGRANEQYF. V and J are TRBV30 and TRBJ2-7; 7 nucleotides align to TRBD2. Unmatched junction bases numbered 4, after V lost 0 bases and J lost 5 bases. The CDR3 spans 13 residues. Germline loops: CDR1 GTSNPN, CDR2 SVGIG (reference sequence).

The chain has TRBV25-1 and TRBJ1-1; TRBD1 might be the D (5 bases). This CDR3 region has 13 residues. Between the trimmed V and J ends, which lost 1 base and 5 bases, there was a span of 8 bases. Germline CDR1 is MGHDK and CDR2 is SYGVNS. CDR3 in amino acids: CASSEWGVTEAFF. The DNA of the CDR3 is TGTGCCAGCAGTGAATGGGGGGTGACTGAAGCTTTCTTT.

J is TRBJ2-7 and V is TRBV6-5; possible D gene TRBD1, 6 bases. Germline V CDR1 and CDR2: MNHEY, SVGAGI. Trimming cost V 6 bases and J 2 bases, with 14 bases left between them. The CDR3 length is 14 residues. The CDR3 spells CASSPGTLTYEQYF. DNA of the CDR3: TGTGCCAGCAGCCCCGGGACACTTACCTACGAGCAGTACTTC.

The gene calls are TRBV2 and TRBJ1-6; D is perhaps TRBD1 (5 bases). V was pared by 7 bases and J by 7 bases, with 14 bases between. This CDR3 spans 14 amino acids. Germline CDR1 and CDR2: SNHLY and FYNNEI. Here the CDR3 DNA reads TGTGCCAGCAACGTCCAGGGAATAAATTCACCCCTCCACTTT. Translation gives CASNVQGINSPLHF. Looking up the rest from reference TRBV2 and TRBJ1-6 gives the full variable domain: EPEVTQTPSHQVTQMGQEVILRCVPISNHLYFYWYRQILGQKVEFLVSFYNNEISEKSEIFDDQFSVERPDGSNFTLKIRSTKLEDSAMYFCASNVQGINSPLHFGNGTRLTVT.

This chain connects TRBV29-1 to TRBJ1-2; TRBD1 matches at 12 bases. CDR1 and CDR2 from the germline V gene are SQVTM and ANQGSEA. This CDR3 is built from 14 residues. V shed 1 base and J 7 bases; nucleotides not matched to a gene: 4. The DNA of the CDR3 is TGCAGCGTTGAAGGGGGACAGGGGGCGCGTGGCTACACCTTC. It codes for CSVEGGQGARGYTF. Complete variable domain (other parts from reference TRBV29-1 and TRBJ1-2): SAVISQKPSRDICQRGTSLTIQCQVDSQVTMMFWYRQQPGQSLTLIATANQGSEATYESGFVIDKFPISRPNLTFSTLTVSNMSPEDSSIYLCSVEGGQGARGYTFGSGTRLTVV.

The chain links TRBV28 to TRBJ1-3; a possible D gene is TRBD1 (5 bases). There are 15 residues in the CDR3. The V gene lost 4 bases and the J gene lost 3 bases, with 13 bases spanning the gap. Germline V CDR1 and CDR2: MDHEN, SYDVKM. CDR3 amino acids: CASSSLRTLGNTIYF. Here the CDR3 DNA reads TGTGCCAGCAGTTCCCTTCGGACACTTGGAAACACCATATATTTT.

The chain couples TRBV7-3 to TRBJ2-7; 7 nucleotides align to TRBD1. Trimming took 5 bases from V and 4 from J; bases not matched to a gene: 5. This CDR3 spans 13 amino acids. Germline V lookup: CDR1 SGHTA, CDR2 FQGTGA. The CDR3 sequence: CASSTTQGYEQYF. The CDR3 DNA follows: TGTGCCAGCAGCACAACACAGGGGTACGAGCAGTACTTC. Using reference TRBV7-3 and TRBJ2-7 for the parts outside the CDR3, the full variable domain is GAGVSQTPSNKVTEKGKYVELRCDPISGHTALYWYRQSLGQGPEFLIYFQGTGAADDSGLPNDRFFAVRPEGSVSTLKIQRTERGDSAVYLCASSTTQGYEQYFGPGTRLTVT.

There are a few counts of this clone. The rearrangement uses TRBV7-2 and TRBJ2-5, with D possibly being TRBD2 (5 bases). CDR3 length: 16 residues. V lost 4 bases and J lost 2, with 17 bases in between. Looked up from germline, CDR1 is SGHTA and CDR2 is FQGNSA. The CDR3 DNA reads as TGTGCCAGCAGCTATAGGACTCCCCGTTCACAAGAGACCCAGTACTTC. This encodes CASSYRTPRSQETQYF.

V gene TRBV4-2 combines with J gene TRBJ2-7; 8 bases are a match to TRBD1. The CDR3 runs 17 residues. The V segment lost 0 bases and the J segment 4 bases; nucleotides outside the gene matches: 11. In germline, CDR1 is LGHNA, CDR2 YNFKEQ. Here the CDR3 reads CASSQDLPGQEVYEQYF. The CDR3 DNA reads TGTGCCAGCAGCCAAGATCTCCCGGGACAGGAGGTGTACGAGCAGTACTTC.

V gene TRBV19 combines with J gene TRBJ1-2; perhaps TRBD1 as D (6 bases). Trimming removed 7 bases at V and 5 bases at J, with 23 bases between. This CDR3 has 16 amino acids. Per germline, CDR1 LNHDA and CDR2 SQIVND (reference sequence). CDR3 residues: CASTKDRNLRLYGYTF. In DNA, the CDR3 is TGTGCCAGTACCAAAGACAGGAACTTGAGGCTATATGGCTACACCTTC. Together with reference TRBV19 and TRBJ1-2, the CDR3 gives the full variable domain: DGGITQSPKYLFRKEGQNVTLSCEQNLNHDAMYWYRQDPGQGLRLIYYSQIVNDFQKGDIAEGYSVSREKKESFPLTVTSAQKNPTAFYLCASTKDRNLRLYGYTFGSGTRLTVV.

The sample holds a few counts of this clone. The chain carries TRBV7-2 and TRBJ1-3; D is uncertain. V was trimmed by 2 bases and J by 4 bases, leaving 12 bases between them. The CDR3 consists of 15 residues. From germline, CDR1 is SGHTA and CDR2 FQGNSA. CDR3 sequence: CASSLILGFGNTIYF. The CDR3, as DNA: TGTGCCAGCAGCTTAATACTTGGTTTCGGAAACACCATATATTTT.

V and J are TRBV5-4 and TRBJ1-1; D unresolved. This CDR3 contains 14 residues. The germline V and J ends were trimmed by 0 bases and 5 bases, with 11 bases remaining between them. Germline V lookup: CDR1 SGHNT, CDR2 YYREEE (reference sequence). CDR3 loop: CASSLGRTKTEAFF. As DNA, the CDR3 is TGTGCCAGCAGCTTGGGGAGAACTAAAACTGAAGCTTTCTTT.

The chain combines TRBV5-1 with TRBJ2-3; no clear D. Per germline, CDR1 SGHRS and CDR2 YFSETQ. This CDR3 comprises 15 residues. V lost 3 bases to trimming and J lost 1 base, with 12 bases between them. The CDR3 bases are TGCGCCAGCAGCTGTTTCGTTGTTTGCACAGATACGCAGTATTTT. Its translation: CASSCFVVCTDTQYF.

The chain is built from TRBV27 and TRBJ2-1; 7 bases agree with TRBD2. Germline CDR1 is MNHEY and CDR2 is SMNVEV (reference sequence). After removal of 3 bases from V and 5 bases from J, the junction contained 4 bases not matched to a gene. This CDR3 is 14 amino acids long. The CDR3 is CASSLLAVNNEQFF. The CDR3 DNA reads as TGTGCCAGCAGTTTGCTAGCGGTGAACAATGAGCAGTTCTTC.

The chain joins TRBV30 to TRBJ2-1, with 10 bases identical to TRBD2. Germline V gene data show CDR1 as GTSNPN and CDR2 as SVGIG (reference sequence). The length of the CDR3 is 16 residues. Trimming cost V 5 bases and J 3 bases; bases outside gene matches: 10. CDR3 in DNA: TGTGCCTGGTTAAGCGGGAGGGCGTTGGGCTACAATGAGCAGTTCTTC. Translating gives CAWLSGRALGYNEQFF.

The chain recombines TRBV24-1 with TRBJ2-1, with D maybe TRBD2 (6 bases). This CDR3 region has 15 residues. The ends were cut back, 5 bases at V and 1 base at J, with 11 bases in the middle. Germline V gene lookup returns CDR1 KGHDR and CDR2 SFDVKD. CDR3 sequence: CATSGGGRSYNEQFF. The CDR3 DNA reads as TGTGCCACCAGTGGGGGAGGCCGATCCTACAATGAGCAGTTCTTC.

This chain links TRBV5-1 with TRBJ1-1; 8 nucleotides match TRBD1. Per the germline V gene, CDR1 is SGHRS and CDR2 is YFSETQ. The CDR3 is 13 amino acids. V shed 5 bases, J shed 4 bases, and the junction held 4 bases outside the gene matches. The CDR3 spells CASREQGATEAFF. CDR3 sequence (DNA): TGCGCCAGCAGGGAGCAGGGGGCCACTGAAGCTTTCTTT.

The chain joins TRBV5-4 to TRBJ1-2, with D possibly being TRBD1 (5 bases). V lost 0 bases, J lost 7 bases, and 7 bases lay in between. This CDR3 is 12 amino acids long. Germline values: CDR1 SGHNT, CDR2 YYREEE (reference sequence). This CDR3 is CASSLAQGGYTF. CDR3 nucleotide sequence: TGTGCCAGCAGCTTGGCGCAGGGTGGCTACACCTTC. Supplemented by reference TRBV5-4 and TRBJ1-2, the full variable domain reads ETGVTQSPTHLIKTRGQQVTLRCSSQSGHNTVSWYQQALGQGPQFIFQYYREEENGRGNFPPRFSGLQFPNYSSELNVNALELDDSALYLCASSLAQGGYTFGSGTRLTVV.

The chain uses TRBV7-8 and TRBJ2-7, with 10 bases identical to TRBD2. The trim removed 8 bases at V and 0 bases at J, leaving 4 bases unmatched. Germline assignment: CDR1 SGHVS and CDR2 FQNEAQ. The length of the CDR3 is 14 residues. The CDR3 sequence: CASHSGGISYEQYF. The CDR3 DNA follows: TGTGCCAGCCATAGCGGGGGGATCTCCTACGAGCAGTACTTC. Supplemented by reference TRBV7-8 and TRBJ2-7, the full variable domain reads GAGVSQSPRYKVAKRGQDVALRCDPISGHVSLFWYQQALGQGPEFLTYFQNEAQLDKSGLPSDRFFAERPEGSVSTLKIQRTQQEDSAVYLCASHSGGISYEQYFGPGTRLTVT.

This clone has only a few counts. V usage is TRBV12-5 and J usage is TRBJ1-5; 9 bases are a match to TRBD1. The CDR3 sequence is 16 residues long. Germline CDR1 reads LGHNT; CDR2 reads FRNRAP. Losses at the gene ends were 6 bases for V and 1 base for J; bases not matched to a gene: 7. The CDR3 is CASGNLGQGSNQPQHF. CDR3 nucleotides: TGTGCTAGTGGCAACCTTGGACAGGGGAGCAATCAGCCCCAGCATTTT. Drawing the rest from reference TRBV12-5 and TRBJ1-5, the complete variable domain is DARVTQTPRHKVTEMGQEVTMRCQPILGHNTVFWYRQTMMQGLELLAYFRNRAPLDDSGMPKDRFSAEMPDATLATLKIQPSEPRDSAVYFCASGNLGQGSNQPQHFGDGTRLSIL.

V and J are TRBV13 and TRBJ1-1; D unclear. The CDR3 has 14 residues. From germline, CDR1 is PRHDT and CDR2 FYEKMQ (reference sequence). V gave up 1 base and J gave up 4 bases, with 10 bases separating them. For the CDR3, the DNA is TGTGCCAGCAGCTTAGTCCTTGGTAGCACTGAAGCTTTCTTT. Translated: CASSLVLGSTEAFF. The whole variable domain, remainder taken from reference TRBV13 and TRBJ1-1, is AAGVIQSPRHLIKEKRETATLKCYPIPRHDTVYWYQQGPGQDPQFLISFYEKMQSDKGSIPDRFSAQQFSDYHSELNMSSLELGDSALYFCASSLVLGSTEAFFGQGTRLTVV.

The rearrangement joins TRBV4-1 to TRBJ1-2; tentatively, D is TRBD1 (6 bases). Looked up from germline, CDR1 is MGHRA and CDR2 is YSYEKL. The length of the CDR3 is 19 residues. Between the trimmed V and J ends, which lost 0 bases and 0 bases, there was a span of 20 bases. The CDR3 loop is CASSQEVRETGTTNYGYTF. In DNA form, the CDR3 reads TGCGCCAGCAGCCAAGAGGTTCGAGAGACCGGGACAACTAACTATGGCTACACCTTC.

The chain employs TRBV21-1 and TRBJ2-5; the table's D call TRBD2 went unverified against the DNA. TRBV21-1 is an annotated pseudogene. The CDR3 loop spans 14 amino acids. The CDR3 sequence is CASSKEGGQETQYF. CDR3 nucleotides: TGTGCCAGCAGCAAAGAGGGAGGGCAAGAGACCCAGTACTTC.